This T cell receptor (beta chain) was sequenced in a study of control samples from healthy donors and cancer patients. This clone was detected only a few times. The CDR3 is 11 amino acids. The V end lost 7 bases, the J end lost 9 bases, and 9 bases lay between the germline ends. Germline V gene data show CDR1 as SNHLY and CDR2 as FYNNEI. The data were produced by immunoSEQ multiplex PCR, yet TCRdb's version contains in-frame clones alone and is incomplete. In the table there are around 170,000 clones, approximately 86% of which are singletons. The V gene is TRBV2, the J gene TRBJ2-2; D is unclear. Sequences were obtained from blood. The source is a woman in her thirties in good health. The CDR3 loop reads CASTFERELFF. CDR3 DNA sequence: TGTGCCAGCACCTTTGAGCGGGAGCTGTTTTTT.